One and the same sample provided the 4 T cell receptor beta chains below, sequenced in a study of T cell responses to AZD1222 COVID-19 vaccine. TCRdb's table, derived via immunoSEQ multiplex PCR, lists solely in-frame clones and lacks some. The sample shows about 130,000 clones, under 95% of them seen only once. Sequencing was performed on peripheral blood, taken on day 0 of AZD1222 vaccination. Receptor source: an adult in good health.

V and J are TRBV29-1 and TRBJ1-1; D call uncertain. Germline V gene sequence: CDR1 SQVTM, CDR2 ANQGSEA. Trimming stripped 3 bases from V and 1 base from J, with 9 bases between. The CDR3 runs to 13 residues. CDR3 sequence reads: CSVEMSQNTEAFF. The CDR3 coding sequence is TGCAGCGTTGAGATGAGTCAGAACACTGAAGCTTTCTTT.

This clone turned up a few times. J is TRBJ1-2 and V is TRBV6-5; a weak D match, TRBD1 (5 bases). Trimming took off 6 bases at V and 4 bases at J, with 12 bases between the two ends. This CDR3 comprises 13 residues. Germline assignment: CDR1 MNHEY and CDR2 SVGAGI. CDR3 DNA sequence: TGTGCCAGCAGGGCCGCGGGGGTCTATGGCTACACCTTC. It is translated as CASRAAGVYGYTF.

V is TRBV6-2 or TRBV6-3 and J is TRBJ1-1, with D hard to call. V was pared by 5 bases and J by 4 bases, with 23 bases between. CDR1 and CDR2 from the germline V gene are MNHEY and SVGEGT. The CDR3 is 17 residues long. CDR3: CASSRHPTQVKLTEAFF. The CDR3 DNA sequence: TGTGCCAGCAGTCGCCATCCTACTCAGGTAAAGCTCACTGAAGCTTTCTTT.

This clone was picked up one time. The chain uses TRBV20-1 and TRBJ1-2; 7 nucleotides align to TRBD1. V lost 3 bases, J lost 4 bases, and 17 bases stayed unmatched. Germline CDR1 reads DFQATT; CDR2 reads SNEGSKA (reference sequence). The CDR3 loop spans 17 amino acids. The CDR3 sequence: CSASSGQGGGYLYGYTF. The CDR3 DNA reads TGCAGTGCTAGTTCCGGGCAGGGGGGAGGGTACCTCTATGGCTACACCTTC.